Reported below is one TCR beta chain. Its antigen remains undetermined. No much larger clone exists at a distance of one base, and base qualities are not known. At the junction V is shortened by 6 bases and J by 2 bases, with 17 bases in between. The CDR3, cysteine through phenylalanine, is 16 amino acids long. Solely the CDR3 DNA is kept, with 48 bases framed from the first base. Via the germline V gene, CDR1 is SNHLY and CDR2 FYNNEI. The method behind the library was the immunoSEQ multiplex PCR assay. DNA from the cultured, isolated CD4+ T cells was subjected to TCR beta CDR3 sequencing. The authors processed their data as follows. Non-productive TCR sequences were discarded, and reads were trimmed to the CDR3 region, with only CDR3s of 7 or more amino acids retained. The MANAFEST web app was used to identify antigen-specific clonotypes by comparing expansion in peptide wells with expansion in reference cultures. For clones to be considered positive, expansion at FDR<0.05 versus reference and all other wells, an odds ratio above 5, and a frequency above 0.1% in two replicate wells were required. Clonotypes significantly expanded in SARS-CoV-2 spike wells and in at least one common cold coronavirus spike condition were defined as cross-reactive. CDR3 similarity was assessed by Levenshtein distance with the stringdist R package, and unrooted trees were built with ape in R 3.6.1. Entries here come from immuneACCESS through TCRdb and include only in-frame sequences with V and J called. Some clones fail to appear in such tables; in the studies checked, an unresolved V gene covers under half of the shortfall, and the cause of the remainder is unknown. That table furnishes V, J and clone size, whereas the DNA furnished D and trimming. The sample yields more than 15,000 clones; about 76% were counted once. The ten largest clones add up to 20% to 25% of the sample.

In the ViraFEST assay, PBMC were stimulated with viral peptide pools, and TCR sequencing was then used to find antigen-specific CD4+ T cell clonotypes based on their expansion. After less than 13 days of culture, CD4+ T cells were isolated with the EasySep CD4+ T cell isolation kit. PCR-confirmed SARS-CoV-2 infection had occurred in convalescent patients between March and December 2020, before the Alpha, Beta and Delta variants emerged in the United States. Two doses of either the BNT162b2 or the mRNA-1273 mRNA SARS-CoV-2 vaccine were administered to participants. Some 2 million PBMC per well were cultured with approximately 10 ug/ml peptides in IMDM containing approximately 4.5% human AB serum, roughly 10 IU/ml IL-2 and gentamicin. On days 3 and 7, half of the culture medium was replaced with fresh IL-2-containing medium. Unless noted otherwise, every peptide stimulation condition was grown in triplicate wells. PBMC were separated from whole blood using Ficoll-Paque Plus gradient centrifugation and were then either cryopreserved at -140C or used fresh. The overlapping peptide pools covered the spike proteins of SARS-CoV-2 and of the common cold coronaviruses HCoV-NL63, HCoV-OC43 and HCoV-229E. Genomic DNA was extracted from cultured CD4+ T cells with the QIAamp micro DNA kit.

This entry belongs to a study of vaccination effects on CD4 cells after COVID-19 (dated by TCRdb to between 2022 and 2023). Regarding the study in general: After vaccination, three convalescent patients were sampled at an early time point (day +14) and at a late time point (day +241, +227 and +161, respectively). Cultures from other donors in the study were sequenced with the Oncomine TCR Beta short-read assay on an Illumina iSeq 100. SARS-CoV-2 spike-specific CD4+ TCR repertoires were compared before and after mRNA vaccination in COVID-19 convalescent patients and in infection-naive vaccine recipients. Across the study, the median time from the second dose to post-vaccine sampling was 72 days (range 14 to 241). A total of 10 COVID-19 convalescent patients and a handful of SARS-CoV-2-naive healthy vaccine recipients were included in the full study.

The full study reports these points: The study was limited by a small number of convalescent patients and lacked early post-infection timepoints. At late post-vaccination timepoints, both infection-induced and vaccine-induced clones showed marked clonal contraction, consistent with waning T cell responses. In convalescent patients, the post-vaccine spike-reactive repertoire consisted mainly of new vaccine-induced clones, largely distinct from infection-induced clones.

This specimen consisted of CD4+ T cells from PBMCs cultured with SARS-CoV-2 spike peptides, obtained after COVID-19 vaccination. Taken with the paper, the label for cell subset or site translates to: SARS-CoV-2 spike overlapping peptide pool stimulation. This chain is built from TRBV2 and TRBJ2-1; the D region may be TRBD1 or TRBD2, each matching 6 bases equally. This receptor was identified in a human donor who had a prior SARS-CoV-2 infection. The CDR3 in this case is CASRPYRGLAYNEQFF. The bases read TGTGCCAGCAGACCCTACCGGGGGCTGGCCTACAATGAGCAGTTCTTC.